This entry features one T cell receptor (beta chain) sequence. TCRdb re-analysed the PCR reads in MiXCR, keeping a single row per CDR3 protein. The data contain under 20,000 distinct CDR3 sequences, 50% of them singletons. These data belong to a study of tumor-infiltrating lymphocytes in oesophageal squamous cell carcinoma. The V gene lost 4 bases and the J gene lost 6 bases, with 10 bases spanning the gap. There are 13 residues in the CDR3. Germline V gives CDR1 MDHEN, CDR2 SYDVKM. The clonotype comes from a male donor with esophageal squamous cell carcinoma. The chain combines TRBV28 with TRBJ1-5; D call uncertain. The sequencing sample was made of esophageal tumor tissue. The CDR3 loop reads CASSSGWVQPQHF. The CDR3 region has the DNA TGTGCCAGCAGTTCGGGCTGGGTTCAGCCCCAGCATTTT.